This is a list of T cell receptor beta chains from one sample in a study of cytomegalovirus exposure and HLA in healthy donors. Method: immunoSEQ multiplex PCR; TCRdb's copy keeps in-frame clones and lacks some. The sample yields approximately 54,000 clones, more than 70% seen once. The material sequenced was PBMCs. These receptors came from a woman aged 18-30 years in good health and CMV-seronegative. CDR3s leave out the opening cysteine and the closing phenylalanine or tryptophan.

>TRBJ2-4|TRBV2
ASSEGRNLAKNIQY
>TRBJ2-7|TRBV2
ASSPRTSGFSPYEQY
>TRBJ2-1|TRBV14
ASSQLAGEDNEQF
>TRBJ2-4|TRBV5-4
ASSSDQNSQY
>TRBJ1-5|TRBV7-9
ASSLGTGNQPQH
>TRBJ2-2|TRBV9
ASSTSGRNTGELF
>TRBJ2-2|TRBV5-1
ASSFSGGSGELF
>TRBJ1-1|TRBV4-1
ASNQELNTEAF
>TRBJ2-7|TRBV29-1
SVSRDTDYEQY
>TRBJ2-1|TRBV7-7
ASSVAGVGNEQF
>TRBJ2-2|TRBV27
ASRLTLRANTGELF
>TRBJ1-1|TRBV9
ASSPGGGLGNTEAF
>TRBJ1-2|TRBV6-1
ASSDQVTGFYGYT
>TRBJ2-3|TRBV6-1
ASSELTGSGDTQY
>TRBJ1-1|TRBV2
ASSEDSFNTEAF
>TRBJ2-7|TRBV7-2
ASSQTSRGSEQY
>TRBJ2-6|TRBV15
ATSSPGTSPSGANGLT
>TRBJ2-1|TRBV5-4
ASSTGTGGYNEQF
>TRBJ1-5|TRBV6-5
ASKIDRDGQPQH
>TRBJ2-1|TRBV7-8
ASSLEVSGSNEQF
>TRBJ1-2|TRBV28
ASSSTGVWIGYT
>TRBJ2-1|TRBV6-4
ASSDSSLAGDNNEQF
>TRBJ1-1|TRBV10-3
AISRDSTEAF
>TRBJ2-7|TRBV7-3
ASSPGTGSYEQY
>TRBJ1-4|TRBV11-2
ASSFSRTQGDATNEKLF
>TRBJ2-4|TRBV6-5
ASSYDSFKNSQY
>TRBJ1-2|TRBV4-1
ASSQLGQGYGYT
>TRBJ2-7|TRBV11-2
ASSPRTSGRAEQY
>TRBJ2-3|TRBV6-4
ASSVLGGGTDTQY
>TRBJ1-1|TRBV7-2
ASSPPLGAWGTEAF
>TRBJ1-1|TRBV15
ATSRKGTGGTEAF
>TRBJ2-3|TRBV21-1
ASSDRDREGPSTDTQY
>TRBJ2-5|TRBV14
ASSQGRLAIQETQY
>TRBJ2-1|TRBV9
ASSGTGIREQF
>TRBJ2-1|TRBV19
ASSLQGLAGGLRNEQF
>TRBJ2-1|TRBV2
ASGGTSGIALYNEQF
>TRBJ2-4|TRBV14
ASSPRTGTVKNIQY
>TRBJ1-5|TRBV6-1
ATRWEGNQPQH
>TRBJ2-7|TRBV30
AWKVGGYYEQY
>TRBJ1-5|TRBV2
ASRWEGNQPQH
>TRBJ2-5|TRBV25-1
ASSELGAGQYQETQY
>TRBJ2-1|TRBV27
ASSLYLSGEGEQF
>TRBJ2-7|TRBV5-5
ASSLRPGQLSYEQY
>TRBJ1-2|TRBV7-9
ASSLGGWRRPIYGYT
>TRBJ2-7|TRBV7-2
ASSSGLAGVGEQY
>TRBJ2-2|TRBV7-3
ASSPPGSGSTGELF
>TRBJ2-1|TRBV19
ASSIGLEPYNEQF
>TRBJ1-3|TRBV30
AWSVGGGNTIY
>TRBJ1-1|TRBV5-1
ASSLEQGGIMNTEAF
>TRBJ2-7|TRBV7-3
ASSLGGLGYEQY
>TRBJ2-3|TRBV27
ASRGGVLTDTQY
>TRBJ2-6|TRBV27
ASSPPLGSGANGLT
>TRBJ1-5|TRBV27
ASSSQGKVEPQH